The sample holds one count of the clone carrying this T cell receptor beta chain. Its antigen is not known. Antigen-specific CD4+ T cells were expanded (with viral peptide pools) by the ViraFEST assay ahead of sequencing. Following 10 days of culture, CD4+ T cells were isolated. Each participant received a vaccine that was either BNT162b2 or mRNA-1273, given as two doses. Negative nucleocapsid antibody tests before and after vaccination confirmed no previous SARS-CoV-2 infection. The authors exchanged half the medium for IL-2 medium on days 3 and 7. Data came from immunoSEQ multiplex PCR; TCRdb stores just in-frame clones and leaves some out. The top ten hold approximately 8.8% of the sample, which has under 35,000 clones, about 69% seen once. Germline V CDR1 and CDR2: DFQATT, SNEGSKA (reference sequence). Unmatched junction bases numbered 10, after V lost 3 bases and J lost 6 bases. The CDR3 has 16 residues.

These data originate in a study of vaccination effects on CD4 cells after COVID-19. At the level of the study: Sampling occurred a median 72 days post second dose, range 14 to 241.

Whole-study findings and limits: Cross-reaction with common cold coronaviruses was seen in only 1 of 255 vaccine-induced clones from healthy vaccinees.

This chain joins TRBV20-1 and TRBJ2-2; TRBD2 aligns across 10 bases. This TCR came from a human donor who received a COVID-19 vaccine. The sequencing used CD4+ T cells from PBMCs cultured with HCoV-NL63 spike peptides, collected after COVID-19 vaccination. The CDR3: CSASLGASGRAGELFF. CDR3 nucleotides: TGCAGTGCTAGTTTAGGGGCTAGCGGGAGAGCCGGGGAGCTGTTTTTT.